This T cell receptor beta chain was profiled in a study of OX40 agonist ivuxolimab in advanced cancers. Study-wide context: Enrollees could have had prior anti-PD-1, anti-PD-L1 or anti-CTLA-4 therapy, which 40% to 45% had received.

The assay was immunoSEQ multiplex PCR, and TCRdb's table has in-frame clones only and misses some. In the table there are around 70,000 clones, roughly 78% of which are singletons. Systemic immunosuppression or a history of autoimmune disease excluded patients. Blood sampling was done at baseline, cycle 4 day 1, and cycle 7 day 1. CDR1 and CDR2 from the germline V gene are SQVTM and ANQGSEA. V lost 4 bases and J 5 bases, leaving 12 bases between the germline ends. This CDR3 spans 13 amino acids. V usage is TRBV29-1 and J usage is TRBJ2-1, with a tentative D call TRBD2 (5 bases). This material consisted of CD4+ or CD8+ T cells sorted from blood, taken in a trial of the OX40 agonist ivuxolimab. This TCR derives from an adult with an advanced solid tumor such as melanoma, head and neck, liver or kidney cancer. The DNA for the CDR3 is TGCAGCGTTGTTCGGGATGCGCACAATGAGCAGTTCTTC. It encodes CSVVRDAHNEQFF.